The entry below describes one TCR beta chain. The antigen is undetermined. This sample was taken from a study of CD8+ T cells in alopecia areata. Study summary: Treated patients swallowed 5 to 10 mg of oral tofacitinib twice daily. Study outcomes and limitations: Patients shared TCRs less clearly than mice did, possibly for HLA-related reasons.

The CDR3 runs 14 residues. After removal of 2 bases from V and 3 bases from J, the junction contained 4 bases not matched to a gene. The germline V gene has CDR1 SGHNT and CDR2 YYREEE (reference sequence). Sequencing used cDNA as its template, made by extracting RNA and reverse transcribing it. Assay: immunoSEQ multiplex PCR; the TCRdb copy retains only in-frame clones and omits some. This sample carries about 150,000 clones, 40% to 65% of them seen once, and the ten largest clones take roughly a fifth. Researchers took lesional scalp punch biopsies and peripheral blood from people who were alopecia areata patients.

The sequencing here drew on CD8+ T cells sorted from blood, taken at week 0. The J gene is TRBJ2-7, the V gene TRBV5-4, with 8 bases lining up with TRBD1. The clonotype comes from a human donor with alopecia areata. The CDR3: CASSLDRGIYEQYF. The CDR3 bases are TGTGCCAGCAGCTTAGACAGGGGAATCTACGAGCAGTACTTC.